This T cell receptor (beta chain) originates from a study of blood T cell repertoires in COVID-19. This clone came up a few times. Germline CDR1 is SGHAT and CDR2 is FQNNGV. The CDR3 runs 15 residues. V lost 5 bases and J lost 2, with 13 bases in between. Profiling relied on immunoSEQ multiplex PCR, and the TCRdb table lists in-frame clones only, not all of them. The sample contains under 250,000 clones, 70% to 90% of which appear only once. This chain joins TRBV11-2 and TRBJ1-5, with a weak D call TRBD1 (5 bases). The TCR was taken from a man aged 30 to 39 with acute COVID-19. The sample taken for sequencing was PBMCs or T cells enriched from blood (not recorded which). The CDR3 protein is CASSANQGGNQPQHF. Here the CDR3 DNA reads TGTGCCAGCAGCGCCAACCAGGGCGGCAATCAGCCCCAGCATTTT.